Reported below is one TCR beta chain. Time point given: new active TB diagnosis, blood taken before or within 7 days of starting treatment. With V trimmed by 3 bases and J by 0 bases, 4 bases remained unmatched. Per germline, CDR1 SQVTM and CDR2 ANQGSEA. The CDR3 runs 17 residues. This sample stems from a study of T cells in tuberculosis. Method: immunoSEQ multiplex PCR; TCRdb's copy keeps in-frame clones and lacks some. Among fewer than 40,000 clones listed, under 95% were seen once. J is TRBJ2-3 and V is TRBV29-1; 15 bases agree with TRBD2. This specimen consisted of PBMCs, obtained at tuberculosis diagnosis. The source of this sequence is an adult with tuberculosis. Here the CDR3 reads CSVERGLAGGSTDTQYF. CDR3 coding DNA: TGCAGCGTTGAGAGGGGACTAGCGGGGGGTAGCACAGATACGCAGTATTTT.